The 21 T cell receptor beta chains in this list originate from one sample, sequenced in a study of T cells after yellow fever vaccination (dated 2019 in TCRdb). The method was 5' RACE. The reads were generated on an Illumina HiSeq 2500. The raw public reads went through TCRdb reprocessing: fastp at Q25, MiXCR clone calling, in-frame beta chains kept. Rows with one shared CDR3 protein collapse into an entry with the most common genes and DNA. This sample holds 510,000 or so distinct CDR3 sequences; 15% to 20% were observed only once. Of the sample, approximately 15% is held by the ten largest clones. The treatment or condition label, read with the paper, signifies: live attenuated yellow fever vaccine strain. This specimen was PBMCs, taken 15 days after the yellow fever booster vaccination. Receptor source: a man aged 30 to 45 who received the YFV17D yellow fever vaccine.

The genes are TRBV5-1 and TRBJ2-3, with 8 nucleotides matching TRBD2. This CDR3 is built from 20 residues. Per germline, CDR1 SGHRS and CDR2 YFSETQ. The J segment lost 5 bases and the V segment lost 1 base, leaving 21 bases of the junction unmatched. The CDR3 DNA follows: TGCGCCAGCAGCTTGACCCCCCCGAGGAGGGTAGCGGGGTCCGGAGATACGCAGTATTTT. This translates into CASSLTPPRRVAGSGDTQYF.

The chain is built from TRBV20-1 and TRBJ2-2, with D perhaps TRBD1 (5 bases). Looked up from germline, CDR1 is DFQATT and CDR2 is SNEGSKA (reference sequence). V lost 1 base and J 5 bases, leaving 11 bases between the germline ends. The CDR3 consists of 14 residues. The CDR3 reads CSARVGLSTGELFF. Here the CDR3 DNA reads TGCAGTGCTAGAGTGGGGCTTTCGACCGGGGAGCTGTTTTTT.

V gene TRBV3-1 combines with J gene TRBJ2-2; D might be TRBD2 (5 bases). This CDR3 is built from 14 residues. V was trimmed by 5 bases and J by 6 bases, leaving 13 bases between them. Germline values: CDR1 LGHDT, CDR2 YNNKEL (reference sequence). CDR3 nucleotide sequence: TGTGCCAGCAGCGACTACGTCGCGCCCGGGGAGCTGTTTTTT. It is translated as CASSDYVAPGELFF.

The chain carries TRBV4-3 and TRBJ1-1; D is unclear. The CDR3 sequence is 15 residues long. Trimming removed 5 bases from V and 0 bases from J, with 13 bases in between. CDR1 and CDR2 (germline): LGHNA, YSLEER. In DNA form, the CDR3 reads TGCGCCAGCAGCAGGACGGACCGGCTGAACACTGAAGCTTTCTTT. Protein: CASSRTDRLNTEAFF.

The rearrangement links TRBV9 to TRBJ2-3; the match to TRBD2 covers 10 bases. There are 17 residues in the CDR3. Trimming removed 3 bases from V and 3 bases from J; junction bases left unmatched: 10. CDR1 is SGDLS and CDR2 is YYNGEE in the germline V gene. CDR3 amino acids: CASSADWVTSGTDTQYF. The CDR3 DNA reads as TGTGCCAGCAGCGCCGATTGGGTGACTAGCGGGACAGATACGCAGTATTTT.

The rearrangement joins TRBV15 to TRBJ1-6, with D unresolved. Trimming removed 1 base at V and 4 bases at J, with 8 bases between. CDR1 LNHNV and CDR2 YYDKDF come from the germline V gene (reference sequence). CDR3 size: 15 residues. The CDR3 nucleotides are TGTGCCACCAGCAGAGTTCAGCATTATAATTCACCCCTCCACTTT. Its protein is CATSRVQHYNSPLHF.

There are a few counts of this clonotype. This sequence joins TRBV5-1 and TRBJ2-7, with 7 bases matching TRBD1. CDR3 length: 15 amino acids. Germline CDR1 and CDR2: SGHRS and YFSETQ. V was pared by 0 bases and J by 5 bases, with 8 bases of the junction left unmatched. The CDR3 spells CASSLASGGVDEQYF. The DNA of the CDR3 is TGCGCCAGCAGCTTGGCGTCAGGGGGAGTCGACGAGCAGTACTTC.

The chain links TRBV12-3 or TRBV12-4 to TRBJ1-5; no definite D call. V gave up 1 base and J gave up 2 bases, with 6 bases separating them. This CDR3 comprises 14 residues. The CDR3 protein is CASSLEGRNQPQHF. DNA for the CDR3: TGTGCCAGCAGTTTAGAAGGGCGCAATCAGCCCCAGCATTTT.

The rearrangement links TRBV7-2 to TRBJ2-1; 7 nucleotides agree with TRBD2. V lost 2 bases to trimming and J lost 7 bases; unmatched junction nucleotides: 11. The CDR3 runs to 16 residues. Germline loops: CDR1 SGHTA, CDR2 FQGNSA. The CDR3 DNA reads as TGTGCCAGCAGCTTAACTAGCGCGCACCCTGGGAATGAGCAGTTCTTC. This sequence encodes CASSLTSAHPGNEQFF.

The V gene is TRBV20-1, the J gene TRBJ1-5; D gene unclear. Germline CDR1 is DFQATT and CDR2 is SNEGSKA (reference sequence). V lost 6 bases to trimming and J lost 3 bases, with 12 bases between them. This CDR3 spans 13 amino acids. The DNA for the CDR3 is TGCAGTGCCTCGACTGCTTTCAATCAGCCCCAGCATTTT. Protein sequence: CSASTAFNQPQHF.

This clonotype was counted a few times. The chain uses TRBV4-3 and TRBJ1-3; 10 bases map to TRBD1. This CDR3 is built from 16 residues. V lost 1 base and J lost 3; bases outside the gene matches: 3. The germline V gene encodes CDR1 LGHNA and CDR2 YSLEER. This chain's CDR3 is CASSQGQGAFGNTIYF. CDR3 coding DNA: TGCGCCAGCAGCCAAGGACAGGGGGCGTTTGGAAACACCATATATTTT.

The CDR3 protein is CASSSGGGAFVYGYTF. CDR3 in DNA: TGCGCCAGCAGCTCCGGTGGAGGGGCCTTTGTTTATGGCTACACCTTC. The rearrangement links TRBV5-1 to TRBJ1-2; D possibly corresponds to TRBD1 (5 bases). V shed 3 bases and J shed 5 bases, with 20 bases lying between them. The CDR3 totals 16 residues. Germline V lookup: CDR1 SGHRS, CDR2 YFSETQ.

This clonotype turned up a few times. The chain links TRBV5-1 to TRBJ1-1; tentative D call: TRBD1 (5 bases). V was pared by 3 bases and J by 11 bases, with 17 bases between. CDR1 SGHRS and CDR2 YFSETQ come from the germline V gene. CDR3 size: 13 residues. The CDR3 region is CASSSLLGVEAFF. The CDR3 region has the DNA TGCGCCAGCAGCTCCCTTTTAGGGGTGGAGGCTTTCTTT.

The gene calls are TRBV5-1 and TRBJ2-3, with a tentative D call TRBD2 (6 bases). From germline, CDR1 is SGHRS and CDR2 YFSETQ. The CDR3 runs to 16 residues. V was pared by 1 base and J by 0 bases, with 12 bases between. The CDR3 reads CASSLRPSVSTDTQYF. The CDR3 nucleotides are TGCGCCAGCAGCTTGCGGCCTAGCGTTAGCACAGATACGCAGTATTTT.

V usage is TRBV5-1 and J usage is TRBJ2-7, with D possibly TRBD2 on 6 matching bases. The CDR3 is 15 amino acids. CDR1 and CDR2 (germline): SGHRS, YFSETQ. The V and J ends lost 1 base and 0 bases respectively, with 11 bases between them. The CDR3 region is CASSLRDGSSYEQYF. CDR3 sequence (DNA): TGCGCCAGCAGCTTGAGGGACGGGAGCTCCTACGAGCAGTACTTC.

The CDR3: CATSRTGSGTEAFF. In nucleotides, the CDR3 is TGTGCCACCAGCAGAACAGGAAGCGGCACTGAAGCTTTCTTT. The chain is built from TRBV15 and TRBJ1-1, with D maybe TRBD1 (5 bases). This CDR3 is 14 amino acids long. V lost 2 bases and J 4 bases, leaving 11 bases between the germline ends. CDR1 LNHNV and CDR2 YYDKDF come from the germline V gene (reference sequence).

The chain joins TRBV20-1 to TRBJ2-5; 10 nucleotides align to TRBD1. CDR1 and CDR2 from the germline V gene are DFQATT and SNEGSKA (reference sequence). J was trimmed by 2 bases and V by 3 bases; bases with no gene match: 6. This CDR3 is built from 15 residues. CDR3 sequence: CSASTGTGAQETQYF. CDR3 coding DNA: TGCAGTGCTAGCACCGGGACAGGGGCTCAAGAGACCCAGTACTTC.

The chain's CDR3 is CASSPAQGAAKNIQYF. The CDR3 DNA sequence: TGCGCCAGCAGTCCAGCCCAGGGGGCCGCCAAAAACATTCAGTACTTC. The V and J genes are TRBV23-1 and TRBJ2-4; 8 bases map to TRBD1. TRBV23-1 qualifies as an ORF whose function is uncertain. This CDR3 is built from 16 residues. The V gene end was trimmed by 4 bases and the J gene end by 1 base; junction bases not matched to a gene: 6.

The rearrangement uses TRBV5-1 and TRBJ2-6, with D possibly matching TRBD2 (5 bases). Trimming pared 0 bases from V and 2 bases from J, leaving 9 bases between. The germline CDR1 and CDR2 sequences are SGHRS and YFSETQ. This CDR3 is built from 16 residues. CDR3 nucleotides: TGCGCCAGCAGCTTGGCGGGATTGGCTGGGGCCAACGTCCTGACTTTC. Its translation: CASSLAGLAGANVLTF.

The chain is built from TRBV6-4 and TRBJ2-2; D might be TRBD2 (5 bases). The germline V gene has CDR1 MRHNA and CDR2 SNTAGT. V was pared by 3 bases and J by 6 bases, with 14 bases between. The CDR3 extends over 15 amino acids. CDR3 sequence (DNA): TGTGCCAGCAGTGAGGACTCTACACTATCCGGGGAGCTGTTTTTT. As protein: CASSEDSTLSGELFF.

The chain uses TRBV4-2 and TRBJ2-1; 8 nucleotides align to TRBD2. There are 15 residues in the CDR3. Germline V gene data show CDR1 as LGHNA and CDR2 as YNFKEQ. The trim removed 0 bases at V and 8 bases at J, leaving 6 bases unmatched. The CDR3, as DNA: TGTGCCAGCAGCCAAGACAGCGGGAGCCCCTATGAGCAGTTCTTC. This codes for CASSQDSGSPYEQFF.